This TCR beta chain was retrieved from a study of shared clonotypes between healthy human individuals. Study-wide findings and caveats: With a handful of donors compared, roughly 4.9% of naive CD4 clonotypes were shared. Shared clonotypes across all four donors exceeded non-shared ones in generation probability.

Regarding this clone: As yet, its antigen is unknown.

This CDR3 region has 12 residues. V lost 6 bases and J lost 9, with 12 bases in between. CDR1 is MDHEN and CDR2 is SYDVKM in the germline V gene. Profiling relied on immunoSEQ multiplex PCR, and the TCRdb table lists in-frame clones only, not all of them. The profile shows some 1 million clones, 70% to 80% of them singletons. The sequence derives from a man aged 18 to 30 in good health. V is TRBV28 and J is TRBJ1-5, with D possibly TRBD1 on 5 matching bases. Specimen: memory CD4+ T cells sorted from blood. The sample's subset: CD45RA-negative fraction. The CDR3 bases are TGTGCCAGCAGCCAACAGGTGGCGCCCCAGCATTTT. The encoded protein is CASSQQVAPQHF. Full variable domain (missing parts from reference TRBV28 and TRBJ1-5): DVKVTQSSRYLVKRTGEKVFLECVQDMDHENMFWYRQDPGLGLRLIYFSYDVKMKEKGDIPEGYSVSREKKERFSLILESASTNQTSMYLCASSQQVAPQHFGDGTRLSIL.